The entry that follows covers one T cell receptor beta chain sequence. Its antigen is not known. The entry originates in a study of shared clonotypes between healthy human individuals. Overall study context: The donor pool was made up of two women and a few men aged 18 to 49.

Study conclusions and caveats: Generation probabilities of non-shared clonotypes were lower (relative to those shared by all four donors).

Measured with immunoSEQ multiplex PCR; TCRdb has only the in-frame clones, and not every one. Of fewer than 1.8 million clones in the sample, around 98.5% were seen once. Donors comprised healthy HIV-negative adults lacking recent acute infections or vaccinations. The sequenced sample consisted of naive CD4+ T cells sorted from blood. Noted subset: CD45RA+ positively selected. The clonotype originates from a man younger than 40 in good health.

As DNA, the CDR3 is TGTGCCAGCACCTTCGCCGGCCGGGACAGCGGTCACGAGCAGTACTTC. Its protein product is CASTFAGRDSGHEQYF. The V and J genes are TRBV7-9 and TRBJ2-7, with 7 bases identical to TRBD1. The CDR3 sequence is 16 residues long. V lost 7 bases, J lost 5 bases, and 17 bases stayed unmatched. Germline V CDR1 and CDR2: SEHNR, FQNEAQ (reference sequence).